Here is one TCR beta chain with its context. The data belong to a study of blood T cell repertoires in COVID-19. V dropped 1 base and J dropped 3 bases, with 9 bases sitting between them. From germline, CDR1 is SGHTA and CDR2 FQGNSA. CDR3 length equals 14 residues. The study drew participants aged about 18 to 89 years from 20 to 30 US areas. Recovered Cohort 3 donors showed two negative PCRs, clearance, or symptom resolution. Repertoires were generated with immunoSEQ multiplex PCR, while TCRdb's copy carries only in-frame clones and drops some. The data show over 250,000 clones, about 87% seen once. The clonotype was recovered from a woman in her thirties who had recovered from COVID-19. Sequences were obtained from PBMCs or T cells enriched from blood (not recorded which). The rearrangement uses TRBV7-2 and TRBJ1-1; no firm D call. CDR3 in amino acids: CASSLGGSYTEAFF. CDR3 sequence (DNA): TGTGCCAGCAGCTTAGGAGGGTCTTACACTGAAGCTTTCTTT.